The next 5 T cell receptor beta chains were all read from a single sample in a study of OX40 agonist ivuxolimab in advanced cancers. Clones were read by immunoSEQ multiplex PCR, and TCRdb kept only the in-frame ones, dropping some. This table has 45,000 or so clones, around 80% appearing once. This specimen was CD4+ or CD8+ T cells sorted from blood, taken in a trial of the OX40 agonist ivuxolimab. The receptors originated from an adult with an advanced solid tumor such as melanoma, head and neck, liver or kidney cancer.

The V and J genes are TRBV21-1 and TRBJ2-5; the D call in the table, TRBD2, was not verified against the DNA. TRBV21-1 is a pseudogene segment. There are 21 residues in the CDR3. The CDR3 is CASSKGAGLAGEILNRWTQYF. In DNA form, the CDR3 reads TGTGCCAGCAGCAAAGGAGCGGGACTAGCGGGAGAAATACTAAATCGGTGGACCCAGTACTTC.

The V call is TRBV19, the J call TRBJ1-1; 7 positions match TRBD1. Germline lookup yields CDR1 LNHDA and CDR2 SQIVND (reference sequence). Germline trimming cut 3 bases from V and 1 base from J; bases unmatched to any gene: 14. The CDR3 spans 18 residues. CDR3 region: CASSMSQGWTGRNTEAFF. CDR3 nucleotides: TGTGCCAGTAGTATGAGCCAGGGCTGGACAGGCCGGAACACTGAAGCTTTCTTT.

This clone was detected once. The V gene is TRBV6-6, the J gene TRBJ2-3, with D tentatively TRBD1 or TRBD2 (5 bases each). Trimming took off 5 bases at V and 3 bases at J, with 12 bases between the two ends. Per the germline V gene, CDR1 is MNHNY and CDR2 is SVGAGI (reference sequence). The CDR3 is 14 amino acids. The CDR3 protein is CASSNGDGTDTQYF. The CDR3 nucleotides read TGTGCCAGCAGTAACGGGGACGGGACAGATACGCAGTATTTT.

The rearrangement joins TRBV7-2 to TRBJ2-7; D not resolved. The germline gives CDR1 SGHTA, CDR2 FQGNSA. V lost 6 bases and J lost 6, with 15 bases in between. CDR3 length: 13 residues. The CDR3 DNA follows: TGTGCCAGCAGTGTCGGGTATATGCGCGAGCAGTACTTC. As protein: CASSVGYMREQYF.

This rearrangement joins TRBV10-2 to TRBJ2-7, with D possibly TRBD2 on 5 matching bases. V dropped 2 bases and J dropped 2 bases, with 16 bases sitting between them. CDR1 and CDR2 from the germline V gene are WSHSY and SAAADI. CDR3 size: 16 residues. The CDR3 nucleotides are TGCGCCAGCAGTGAGATCGCGGTAGCGTATACCTACGAGCAGTACTTC. As protein: CASSEIAVAYTYEQYF.